Shown below are 7 T cell receptor beta chains from a single sample sequenced in a study of cytomegalovirus exposure and HLA in healthy donors. Primers included in the PCR were 60 Vbeta and 13 Jbeta primers. The data were produced by immunoSEQ multiplex PCR, yet TCRdb's version contains in-frame clones alone and is incomplete. Seen here are approximately 190,000 clones, approximately 80% observed once, and the top ten hold 2.1%. The sequencing sample was made of PBMCs. Receptors were obtained from a young woman in good health and CMV-seropositive.

J is TRBJ2-1 and V is TRBV10-3; 8 nucleotides match TRBD2. Germline V gives CDR1 ENHRY, CDR2 SYGVKD. The CDR3 is 15 residues long. J lost 10 bases, V lost 0 bases, and 8 bases had no gene match. The CDR3 DNA follows: TGTGCCATCAGTGAGTCCGGGACTAGTGCGTGGGAGCAGTTCTTC. The encoded protein is CAISESGTSAWEQFF.

About this clone: The junction and the germline gene differ at one end; a read error may be behind it. This chain links TRBV5-4 with TRBJ2-6; 8 positions match TRBD1. The CDR3 is 18 amino acids. The V gene's germline CDR1 is SGHNT and CDR2 YYREEE (reference sequence). CDR3 sequence (DNA): TGTGCCAGCAGCTCGGGACAGGCCCTAAGCTCTGGGGCCAACGGCCTGACTTTC. As protein: CASSSGQALSSGANGLTF.

This rearrangement joins TRBV5-1 to TRBJ2-3; no clear D. Germline V gene sequence: CDR1 SGHRS, CDR2 YFSETQ. Deletions cut 4 bases from V and 2 bases from J, with 5 bases between. This CDR3 has 12 residues. The CDR3 nucleotides read TGCGCCAGCAGCCTACTCACAGATACGCAGTATTTT. This sequence encodes CASSLLTDTQYF.

The chain couples TRBV14 to TRBJ1-1; possibly TRBD1 for D (5 bases). CDR1 and CDR2 (germline): SGHDN, FVKESK. CDR3 length equals 13 residues. Trimming shortened V by 3 bases and J by 0 bases, and 5 bases separated the two germline ends. CDR3 residues: CASSQDMNTEAFF. In DNA form, the CDR3 reads TGTGCCAGCAGCCAGGACATGAACACTGAAGCTTTCTTT. Full variable domain (rest looked up from reference TRBV14 and TRBJ1-1): EAGVTQFPSHSVIEKGQTVTLRCDPISGHDNLYWYRRVMGKEIKFLLHFVKESKQDESGMPNNRFLAERTGGTYSTLKVQPAELEDSGVYFCASSQDMNTEAFFGQGTRLTVV.

Points on this clone: This CDR3 is also generated by other DNA sequences in the sample. The chain is built from TRBV9 and TRBJ2-3, with 7 positions matching TRBD1. V was pared by 2 bases and J by 2 bases, with 2 bases of the junction left unmatched. Per germline, CDR1 SGDLS and CDR2 YYNGEE. The CDR3 is 14 residues long. Here the CDR3 reads CASSVTGSTDTQYF. CDR3 DNA: TGTGCCAGCAGCGTGACAGGGTCCACAGATACGCAGTATTTT.

The CDR3 spells CASSVGGASYGYTF. The CDR3 DNA follows: TGTGCCAGCAGCGTAGGTGGGGCCTCCTATGGCTACACCTTC. J is TRBJ1-2 and V is TRBV9, with D maybe TRBD1 (5 bases). The CDR3 consists of 14 residues. CDR1 SGDLS and CDR2 YYNGEE come from the germline V gene. The V end was cut by 0 bases, the J end by 4 bases, with 10 bases between.

V gene TRBV11-1 combines with J gene TRBJ2-5, with 7 nucleotides matching TRBD2. CDR1 and CDR2 (germline): SGHAT, FQDESV (reference sequence). The V gene end was trimmed by 3 bases and the J gene end by 5 bases; junction bases not matched to a gene: 3. The CDR3 runs 13 residues. CDR3 nucleotide sequence: TGTGCCAGCAGCTTGGGGGGGACGGAGACCCAGTACTTC. As protein: CASSLGGTETQYF.